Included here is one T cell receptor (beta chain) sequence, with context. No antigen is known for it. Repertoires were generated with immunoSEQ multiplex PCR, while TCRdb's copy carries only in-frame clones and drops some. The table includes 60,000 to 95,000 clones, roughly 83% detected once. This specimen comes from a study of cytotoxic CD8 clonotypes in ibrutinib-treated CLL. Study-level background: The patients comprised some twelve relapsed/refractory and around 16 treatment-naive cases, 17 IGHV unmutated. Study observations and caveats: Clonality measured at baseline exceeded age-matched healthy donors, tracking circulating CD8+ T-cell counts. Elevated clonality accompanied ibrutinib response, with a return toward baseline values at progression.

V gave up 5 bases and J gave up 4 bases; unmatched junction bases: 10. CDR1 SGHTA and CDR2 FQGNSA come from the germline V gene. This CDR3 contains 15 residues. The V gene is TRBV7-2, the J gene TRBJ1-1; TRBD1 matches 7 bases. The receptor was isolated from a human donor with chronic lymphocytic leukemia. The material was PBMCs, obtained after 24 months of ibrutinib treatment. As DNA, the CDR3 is TGTGCCAGCAGCCAGACAGGGTCGGTCGGCACTGAAGCTTTCTTT. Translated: CASSQTGSVGTEAFF.